These 22 T cell receptor beta chains came from one sample sequenced in a study of response to subunit inactivated influenza vaccine. TCRdb redid the calling of the RT-PCR reads with MiXCR, one entry per CDR3 protein. Here the sample spans hundreds of thousands of distinct CDR3 sequences, around 13% being singletons. Sequencing was performed on PBMCs from blood, taken roughly 15 days before vaccination. The receptors stem from a man aged 50 to 59 who received an inactivated influenza vaccine.

This clonotype showed up just a few times. The V call is TRBV20-1, the J call TRBJ1-2; possible D gene TRBD1, 6 bases. CDR3 length: 13 residues. The V end lost 5 bases, the J end lost 4 bases, and 14 bases lay between the germline ends. Germline CDR1 is DFQATT and CDR2 is SNEGSKA (reference sequence). This CDR3 reads CSAADRTSYGYTF. CDR3 sequence (DNA): TGCAGTGCTGCCGACAGGACGTCCTATGGCTACACCTTC.

This clonotype was seen only a few times. CDR3 sequence (DNA): TGCAGCGTTGAAGATCTCACCCGGACTAGCAGTAGTCAAGAGACCCAGTACTTC. Its protein product is CSVEDLTRTSSSQETQYF. The chain is built from TRBV29-1 and TRBJ2-5; 8 positions match TRBD2. In germline, CDR1 is SQVTM, CDR2 ANQGSEA. With V trimmed by 0 bases and J by 2 bases, 14 bases remained unmatched. CDR3 length: 18 amino acids.

This chain joins TRBV7-9 and TRBJ2-7; 10 nucleotides match TRBD1. The germline gives CDR1 SEHNR, CDR2 FQNEAQ (reference sequence). The junction had 6 bases not matched to a gene; V was cut back by 10 bases and J by 3 bases. This CDR3 has 13 residues. The CDR3 loop is CATGTGDNYEQYF. The CDR3 bases are TGTGCCACCGGGACAGGGGATAACTACGAGCAGTACTTC.

The V gene is TRBV2, the J gene TRBJ2-1; D call uncertain. Germline CDR1 SNHLY, CDR2 FYNNEI. V was shortened by 8 bases and J by 4 bases, with 9 bases between the two germline ends. The CDR3 is 12 residues long. The CDR3 loop reads CASGSTYNEQFF. For the CDR3, the DNA is TGTGCCAGCGGATCCACTTACAATGAGCAGTTCTTC. The whole variable domain, filled in from reference TRBV2 and TRBJ2-1, reads EPEVTQTPSHQVTQMGQEVILRCVPISNHLYFYWYRQILGQKVEFLVSFYNNEISEKSEIFDDQFSVERPDGSNFTLKIRSTKLEDSAMYFCASGSTYNEQFFGPGTRLTVL.

The chain joins TRBV11-2 to TRBJ2-1; 7 nucleotides match TRBD1. The V gene's germline CDR1 is SGHAT and CDR2 FQNNGV. The ends lost 1 base at V and 5 bases at J; junction bases unmatched: 17. The CDR3 extends over 19 amino acids. CDR3 sequence: CASSLVWRTGVGSNNEQFF. CDR3 nucleotides: TGTGCCAGCAGCTTAGTATGGCGAACAGGGGTGGGCAGTAACAATGAGCAGTTCTTC.

V usage is TRBV15 and J usage is TRBJ2-5, with 7 nucleotides matching TRBD2. Trimming took 0 bases from V and 4 from J; bases not matched to a gene: 8. The CDR3 is 16 amino acids. The V gene's germline CDR1 is LNHNV and CDR2 YYDKDF (reference sequence). CDR3 nucleotide sequence: TGTGCCACCAGCAGAGAAGCTTGGACTAGGGGAGAGACCCAGTACTTC. Translated: CATSREAWTRGETQYF.

V is TRBV6-2 or TRBV6-3 and J is TRBJ2-7; D might be TRBD2 (5 bases). The CDR3 sequence is 14 residues long. The germline V gene has CDR1 MNHEY and CDR2 SVGEGT. Trimming cost V 0 bases and J 3 bases, with 9 bases left between them. DNA for the CDR3: TGTGCCAGCAGTTACTCGCGGGTTAGCTACGAGCAGTACTTC. Protein: CASSYSRVSYEQYF.

This clonotype was observed a handful of times. This sequence joins TRBV20-1 and TRBJ2-5, with 9 bases lining up with TRBD2. This CDR3 contains 15 residues. CDR1 and CDR2 (germline): DFQATT, SNEGSKA (reference sequence). After removal of 0 bases from V and 3 bases from J, the junction contained 5 bases not matched to a gene. CDR3 DNA: TGCAGTGCTAGAGATGCGCGGGGGGGTAAAGAGACCCAGTACTTC. It yields the protein CSARDARGGKETQYF.

This clonotype was counted many times. V and J are TRBV5-1 and TRBJ2-3; the D gene is possibly TRBD2 (6 bases). The CDR3 contains 16 residues. Trimming took off 1 base at V and 2 bases at J, with 14 bases between the two ends. Germline-derived CDR1 and CDR2 are SGHRS and YFSETQ. The DNA for the CDR3 is TGCGCCAGCAGCTTGTTGAGTCTAGCGTTCACAGATACGCAGTATTTT. Protein product: CASSLLSLAFTDTQYF.

The chain carries TRBV10-3 and TRBJ2-7, with 7 positions matching TRBD1. This CDR3 contains 15 residues. Trimming removed 2 bases from V and 2 bases from J; junction bases left unmatched: 6. Germline V gives CDR1 ENHRY, CDR2 SYGVKD. The CDR3 nucleotides are TGTGCCATCAGTGAGGGTGACAGGGCCCCCTACGAGCAGTACTTC. This codes for CAISEGDRAPYEQYF.

This clonotype has only a few counts. The chain combines TRBV2 with TRBJ2-2, with 11 bases aligning to TRBD1. CDR3 length equals 15 residues. V was clipped by 6 bases and J by 5 bases; unmatched bases: 5. CDR1 is SNHLY and CDR2 is FYNNEI in the germline V gene. The CDR3 sequence is CASRIGTGGTGELFF. As DNA, the CDR3 is TGTGCCAGCAGGATTGGGACAGGGGGGACCGGGGAGCTGTTTTTT.

The V call is TRBV2, the J call TRBJ2-7; 10 bases are a match to TRBD1. CDR1 is SNHLY and CDR2 is FYNNEI in the germline V gene. This CDR3 region has 14 residues. The V gene end was trimmed by 7 bases and the J gene end by 2 bases; junction bases not matched to a gene: 5. Here the CDR3 DNA reads TGTGCCAGCAAGGGGGGGACAGGGGCCTACGAGCAGTACTTC. Its translation is CASKGGTGAYEQYF.

The sample holds a few counts of this clonotype. This sequence joins TRBV10-3 and TRBJ1-2; no clear D. Germline assignment: CDR1 ENHRY and CDR2 SYGVKD. The CDR3 has 12 residues. Trimming stripped 0 bases from V and 8 bases from J, with 7 bases between. In nucleotides, the CDR3 is TGTGCCATCAGTGAGTCGATCTCCGGCTACACCTTC. This codes for CAISESISGYTF.

This chain joins TRBV30 and TRBJ1-4, with a tentative D call TRBD1 (5 bases). V lost 3 bases and J lost 2, with 19 bases in between. The germline gives CDR1 GTSNPN, CDR2 SVGIG (reference sequence). CDR3 size: 17 residues. CDR3 in amino acids: CAWSELYPGRTNEKLFF. DNA for the CDR3: TGTGCCTGGAGCGAACTTTACCCGGGACGGACTAATGAAAAACTGTTTTTT.

This clonotype has just a few counts. The rearrangement joins TRBV20-1 to TRBJ2-1; 7 bases line up with TRBD2. J lost 4 bases, V lost 2 bases, and 5 bases had no gene match. Germline CDR1 is DFQATT and CDR2 is SNEGSKA (reference sequence). The CDR3 extends over 14 amino acids. The CDR3 reads CSARPTSPYNEQFF. Here the CDR3 DNA reads TGCAGTGCTAGACCGACTAGCCCTTACAATGAGCAGTTCTTC.

On this clonotype itself: A read error is possible here, since a much larger clone lies one base away. The chain links TRBV5-1 to TRBJ2-2, with TRBD2 matching 8 bases. Germline lookup yields CDR1 SGHRS and CDR2 YFSETQ. The CDR3 sequence is 17 residues long. V shed 2 bases, J shed 6 bases, and the junction held 12 bases outside the gene matches. The CDR3 nucleotides read TGCGCCAGCAGCTTACTAGCAGCGGGAGACCTCCCCGGGGAGCTGTTTTTT. The encoded protein is CASSLLAAGDLPGELFF.

The chain recombines TRBV6-2 or TRBV6-3 with TRBJ2-2; D is unresolved. Germline assignment: CDR1 MNHEY and CDR2 SVGEGT. The length of the CDR3 is 19 residues. V lost 0 bases, J lost 6 bases, and 23 bases lay in between. The CDR3 sequence: CASSYSSGRRSRTAGELFF. In DNA, the CDR3 is TGTGCCAGCAGTTACTCTTCCGGCCGTCGGTCACGCACGGCCGGGGAGCTGTTTTTT.

As to this clonotype: With a much larger clone just one base away, this may be a read error. This chain connects TRBV14 to TRBJ2-7; maybe TRBD1 (6 bases). The CDR3 is 12 amino acids. The germline V gene encodes CDR1 SGHDN and CDR2 FVKESK. The CDR3 region has the DNA TGTGCCCGCAGCCGACAGGACAGAGAGCAGTACTTC. Translated, it gives CARSRQDREQYF.

V and J are TRBV4-3 and TRBJ1-5; possible D gene TRBD1, 6 bases. The CDR3 runs 15 residues. Germline-derived CDR1 and CDR2 are LGHNA and YSLEER. V lost 0 bases to trimming and J lost 4 bases, with 10 bases between them. CDR3 in amino acids: CASSQDRQGNQPQHF. In DNA form, the CDR3 reads TGCGCCAGCAGCCAAGATCGCCAGGGGAATCAGCCCCAGCATTTT.

This clonotype occurred many times. V usage is TRBV20-1 and J usage is TRBJ2-1, with 8 bases aligning to TRBD2. V lost 0 bases to trimming and J lost 0 bases; unmatched junction nucleotides: 7. The CDR3 contains 17 residues. CDR1 is DFQATT and CDR2 is SNEGSKA in the germline V gene (reference sequence). CDR3 DNA: TGCAGTGCTAGAGATCTAAGGCGGGGGGTCTCCTACAATGAGCAGTTCTTC. Its translation is CSARDLRRGVSYNEQFF.

This chain connects TRBV11-2 to TRBJ2-3; D possibly corresponds to TRBD2 (7 bases). The CDR3 is made up of 19 amino acids. V lost 5 bases, J lost 3 bases, and 27 bases lay in between. The germline V gene encodes CDR1 SGHAT and CDR2 FQNNGV. CDR3 residues: CASSPPRIGGAGSTDTQYF. In DNA, the CDR3 is TGTGCCAGCAGCCCTCCCCGGATAGGGGGGGCCGGGTCGACAGATACGCAGTATTTT. The whole variable domain, remainder taken from reference TRBV11-2 and TRBJ2-3, is EAGVAQSPRYKIIEKRQSVAFWCNPISGHATLYWYQQILGQGPKLLIQFQNNGVVDDSQLPKDRFSAERLKGVDSTLKIQPAKLEDSAVYLCASSPPRIGGAGSTDTQYFGPGTRLTVL.

CDR3 coding DNA: TGTGCCAGCAGCCAGGACAGTAAAGAGACCCAGTACTTC. It translates to CASSQDSKETQYF. The chain joins TRBV12-3 or TRBV12-4 to TRBJ2-5, with a weak D call TRBD1 (6 bases). The CDR3 loop spans 13 amino acids. With 6 bases removed from V and 3 bases from J, the gap between germline ends came to 11 bases.